A selection of T cell receptor beta chains follows, all from one sample in a study of PD-L1 blockade in urothelial cancer. Sequencing was performed with immunoSEQ multiplex PCR; in TCRdb, only in-frame clones are kept and a portion is missing. The sample holds roughly 29,000 clones; around four fifths are singletons and the top ten take just under 3%. Source: PBMCs, taken around atezolizumab (anti-PD-L1) treatment. The receptor set was obtained from a man aged 65 to 85 with urothelial cancer. CDR3s include the opening cysteine and the closing phenylalanine or tryptophan. The D gene is left open where the match is weak. Rows give clone size only sometimes, using once, few, many, or a class for an expanded clone.

CDR3nt,CDR3aa,d_gene,abundance,v_gene,j_gene
TGCGCCAGCAGCCCCGGGACAGGGAGTCAGCCCCAGCATTTT,CASSPGTGSQPQHF,TRBD1,-,TRBV5-1,TRBJ1-5
TGTGCCAGCAGCCCGCCGTCTACAGGGTCAAACACTGAAGCTTTCTTT,CASSPPSTGSNTEAFF,-,-,TRBV14,TRBJ1-1
TGTGCCAGCAGTTCAGGTGGGAGAAGCTACAATGAGCAGTTCTTC,CASSSGGRSYNEQFF,-,-,TRBV27,TRBJ2-1
TGTGCCAGCAGTTTAGTTGGTACAGGGGGAAACTACGAGCAGTACTTC,CASSLVGTGGNYEQYF,TRBD1,once,TRBV27,TRBJ2-7
TGTGCCAGCAGCTTAGAAACGGTAGCGGGACGAGAGACCCAGTACTTC,CASSLETVAGRETQYF,TRBD2,-,TRBV7-2,TRBJ2-5
TGTGCCAGCAGCTTACGTAGGCAGGACGAGCAGTACTTC,CASSLRRQDEQYF,-,-,TRBV7-2,TRBJ2-7
TGTGCCAGCAGTTTGTCGGCTAGCGGGGGACGGGATGAGCAGTTCTTC,CASSLSASGGRDEQFF,TRBD2,-,TRBV28,TRBJ2-1
TGTGCCAGCAGCAACTCGACAGGTTCGTCCTACGAGCAGTACTTC,CASSNSTGSSYEQYF,-,-,TRBV7-9,TRBJ2-7
TGTGCCAGCAGCTTAAGAGGGAACGAGCAGTACTTC,CASSLRGNEQYF,-,once,TRBV7-2,TRBJ2-7
TGTGCCAGCAGGGGCGGGGGGCCAAATGAGCAGTTCTTC,CASRGGGPNEQFF,TRBD2,-,TRBV2,TRBJ2-1
TGCGCCAGCAGCCGGGGACTAGCGGGAGAAAAAAGAGAGACCCAGTACTTC,CASSRGLAGEKRETQYF,TRBD2,-,TRBV4-1,TRBJ2-5
TGTGCCAGCACCCCCGACATTAGCAATCAGCCCCAGCATTTT,CASTPDISNQPQHF,-,-,TRBV28,TRBJ1-5
TGTGCCAGTAGTCCCGGACAGGCACGAACCTACGAGCAGTACTTC,CASSPGQARTYEQYF,TRBD1,-,TRBV19,TRBJ2-7
TGCGCCAGCAGCAAGGGACTAAGCGGGATTACTGAAGCTTTCTTT,CASSKGLSGITEAFF,-,-,TRBV5-1,TRBJ1-1
TGTGCCAGCTCACCATGGACAGACACCGGGGAGCTGTTTTTT,CASSPWTDTGELFF,-,-,TRBV18,TRBJ2-2